A single sample gave rise to the 16 T cell receptor beta chains below, sequenced in a study of blood T cell repertoires in COVID-19. TCRdb's table, derived via immunoSEQ multiplex PCR, lists solely in-frame clones and lacks some. The sample records 200,000 to 250,000 clones, 80% to 90% being singletons. The sequencing sample was made of PBMCs or T cells enriched from blood (not recorded which). Receptors were obtained from a woman younger than 35 in a cohort exposed to, infected with or recovered from COVID-19 (not recorded which).

The rearrangement joins TRBV19 to TRBJ2-5; TRBD1 is a possible D gene (5 bases). The V gene's germline CDR1 is LNHDA and CDR2 SQIVND (reference sequence). This CDR3 has 12 residues. The V gene lost 6 bases and the J gene lost 2 bases, with 7 bases spanning the gap. The chain's CDR3 is CASRDKQETQYF. CDR3 nucleotide sequence: TGTGCCAGTAGGGACAAGCAAGAGACCCAGTACTTC.

The gene calls are TRBV5-1 and TRBJ1-1; 11 bases align to TRBD1. The V and J ends lost 2 bases and 4 bases, in that order; junction bases with no gene match: 4. The CDR3 contains 15 residues. The germline V gene encodes CDR1 SGHRS and CDR2 YFSETQ. The CDR3 sequence is CASSFTGTGGTEAFF. As DNA, the CDR3 is TGCGCCAGCAGCTTTACCGGGACAGGGGGCACTGAAGCTTTCTTT.

A note on this clone: At one boundary the junction diverges from the germline segment, which might be a read error. The V call is TRBV7-3, the J call TRBJ1-1; 7 positions agree with TRBD1. The CDR3 has 15 amino acids. CDR1 SGHTA and CDR2 FQGTGA come from the germline V gene. The CDR3 DNA reads as TGTGCCAGCAGCCTAACCGGGACAGCGAACACTGAAGCTTTCTTT. Protein: CASSLTGTANTEAFF. Supplemented by reference TRBV7-3 and TRBJ1-1, the full variable domain reads GAGVSQTPSNKVTEKGKYVELRCDPISGHTALYWYRQSLGQGPEFLIYFQGTGAADDSGLPNDRFFAVRPEGSVSTLKIQRTERGDSAVYLCASSLTGTANTEAFFGQGTRLTVV.

The DNA of the CDR3 is TGTGCCAGCAGCCGCGAGGCGGGCCTCAACACTGAAGCTTTCTTT. Translation gives CASSREAGLNTEAFF. The V gene is TRBV5-4, the J gene TRBJ1-1; no clear D. Germline CDR1 and CDR2: SGHNT and YYREEE (reference sequence). The germline V and J ends were trimmed by 4 bases and 2 bases, with 15 bases remaining between them. The CDR3 runs 15 residues.

The chain recombines TRBV7-9 with TRBJ2-5; 7 bases are a match to TRBD1. In germline, CDR1 is SEHNR, CDR2 FQNEAQ (reference sequence). The CDR3 runs 14 residues. V was clipped by 6 bases and J by 2 bases; unmatched bases: 6. The CDR3 DNA sequence: TGTGCCAGCAGGCTGGGACAGAGTCAAGAGACCCAGTACTTC. It is translated as CASRLGQSQETQYF.

This clone appeared a few times. This chain joins TRBV28 and TRBJ2-4, with D perhaps matching TRBD2 (6 bases). CDR1 and CDR2 (germline): MDHEN, SYDVKM. CDR3 length: 16 amino acids. The V end was cut by 6 bases, the J end by 0 bases, with 15 bases between. The CDR3 sequence is CASSPGRFVAKNIQYF. CDR3 sequence (DNA): TGTGCCAGCAGCCCGGGGAGGTTCGTAGCCAAAAACATTCAGTACTTC.

The chain uses TRBV5-6 and TRBJ1-6; 7 bases align to TRBD1. Germline-derived CDR1 and CDR2 are SGHDT and YYEEEE. J was trimmed by 5 bases and V by 4 bases; bases with no gene match: 3. The CDR3 runs 14 residues. The CDR3 nucleotides read TGTGCCAGCAGCCCCGACAGGGATAATTCACCCCTCCACTTT. Translating it yields CASSPDRDNSPLHF.

The sample holds a few counts of this clone. The J gene is TRBJ2-5, the V gene TRBV5-1; 8 bases agree with TRBD1. Germline-derived CDR1 and CDR2 are SGHRS and YFSETQ. The trim removed 3 bases at V and 3 bases at J, leaving 13 bases unmatched. The CDR3 has 17 amino acids. This CDR3 is CASSSPLLGQVKETQYF. The CDR3 nucleotides are TGCGCCAGCAGCTCTCCCCTACTGGGACAGGTGAAAGAGACCCAGTACTTC.

This chain joins TRBV5-4 and TRBJ2-7; 11 bases map to TRBD2. The V and J ends lost 3 bases and 4 bases, in that order; junction bases with no gene match: 9. The germline CDR1 and CDR2 sequences are SGHNT and YYREEE (reference sequence). This CDR3 has 16 residues. CDR3 sequence: CASSSTSGGSPYEQYF. CDR3 in DNA: TGTGCCAGCAGCTCTACTAGCGGGGGTTCCCCTTACGAGCAGTACTTC.

The chain recombines TRBV7-9 with TRBJ2-4; TRBD2 aligns across 10 bases. The CDR3 is made up of 15 amino acids. Germline CDR1 and CDR2: SEHNR and FQNEAQ (reference sequence). Losses at the gene ends were 5 bases for V and 7 bases for J; bases not matched to a gene: 8. Here the CDR3 DNA reads TGTGCCAGCAGCCAAACTAGCGGGAAGAGGAACATTCAGTACTTC. Its translation is CASSQTSGKRNIQYF.

This chain connects TRBV6-5 to TRBJ2-1, with D perhaps TRBD1 (6 bases). In germline, CDR1 is MNHEY, CDR2 SVGAGI. V lost 2 bases and J lost 9, with 14 bases in between. There are 14 residues in the CDR3. The CDR3 sequence is CASSYEWGRVEQFF. CDR3 DNA sequence: TGTGCCAGCAGTTACGAGTGGGGGCGGGTTGAGCAGTTCTTC.

The chain combines TRBV24-1 with TRBJ2-2; 9 bases are a match to TRBD1. The CDR3 sequence is 15 residues long. Per germline, CDR1 KGHDR and CDR2 SFDVKD. V was pared by 7 bases and J by 5 bases, with 7 bases of the junction left unmatched. The CDR3 region has the DNA TGTGCCACCAGGTCCCGGGACAGGGATACCGGGGAGCTGTTTTTT. Translated, it gives CATRSRDRDTGELFF.

CDR3 loop: CASSSWTGSYEQYF. CDR3 coding DNA: TGTGCCAGCAGCTCCTGGACAGGCTCCTACGAGCAGTACTTC. The chain has TRBV7-9 and TRBJ2-7, with 7 bases aligning to TRBD1. The CDR3 is 14 amino acids. V was pared by 4 bases and J by 0 bases, with 3 bases of the junction left unmatched. Germline V gene lookup returns CDR1 SEHNR and CDR2 FQNEAQ (reference sequence). Variable domain in full (rest from reference TRBV7-9 and TRBJ2-7): DTGVSQNPRHKITKRGQNVTFRCDPISEHNRLYWYRQTLGQGPEFLTYFQNEAQLEKSRLLSDRFSAERPKGSFSTLEIQRTEQGDSAMYLCASSSWTGSYEQYFGPGTRLTVT.

The gene calls are TRBV19 and TRBJ2-1, with 8 bases aligning to TRBD1. CDR3 length equals 14 residues. J lost 7 bases, V lost 7 bases, and 9 bases had no gene match. Germline V CDR1 and CDR2: LNHDA, SQIVND (reference sequence). The CDR3 loop reads CASTDRVRRNEQFF. CDR3 sequence (DNA): TGTGCCAGTACGGACAGGGTCAGACGGAATGAGCAGTTCTTC. The full variable domain, its missing parts supplied by reference TRBV19 and TRBJ2-1, is DGGITQSPKYLFRKEGQNVTLSCEQNLNHDAMYWYRQDPGQGLRLIYYSQIVNDFQKGDIAEGYSVSREKKESFPLTVTSAQKNPTAFYLCASTDRVRRNEQFFGPGTRLTVL.

The V and J genes are TRBV5-1 and TRBJ2-1, with 8 bases aligning to TRBD2. V was pared by 3 bases and J by 5 bases, with 4 bases of the junction left unmatched. CDR1 and CDR2 (germline): SGHRS, YFSETQ. The CDR3 loop spans 14 amino acids. CDR3 loop: CASSSRREDNEQFF. In DNA form, the CDR3 reads TGCGCCAGCAGCTCCCGGCGGGAGGACAATGAGCAGTTCTTC.

This sequence joins TRBV18 and TRBJ2-3, with TRBD1 matching 7 bases. The CDR3 runs 14 residues. Germline V CDR1 and CDR2: KGHSH, LQKENI. The junction had 7 bases not matched to a gene; V was cut back by 5 bases and J by 5 bases. CDR3: CASSSGQVQDTQYF. In DNA form, the CDR3 reads TGTGCCAGCTCATCTGGACAGGTCCAAGATACGCAGTATTTT.